This is a list of T cell receptor beta chains from one sample in a study of Ad26.COV2.S vaccination and SARS-CoV-2 variants. The repertoire was sequenced with immunoSEQ multiplex PCR; TCRdb's copy has only in-frame clones and lacks some. The sample records 75,000 to 100,000 clones, roughly 85% being singletons. The sample here was peripheral blood, taken after recovery from COVID-19. The receptor source for this set is a human donor who had recovered from COVID-19. Each CDR3 is given with its conserved first and last residue. Each record gives: V gene, D gene, J gene, clone size, CDR3 protein, CDR3 DNA. D genes are given only for firm matches. Size values are once, few and many counts, or a class for expanded clones, and some rows have none.

TRBV7-9	TRBD1	TRBJ2-5	-	CASSLGQDRGEETQYF	TGTGCCAGCAGCCTTGGGCAGGACAGGGGGGAAGAGACCCAGTACTTC
TRBV7-2	TRBD2	TRBJ2-1	-	CASSLAGLAGNEQFF	TGTGCCAGCAGCTTAGCCGGACTAGCTGGTAATGAGCAGTTCTTC
TRBV24-1	-	TRBJ1-2	-	CATSDPSSEGREELYGYTF	TGTGCCACCAGTGACCCCTCTTCGGAGGGAAGGGAAGAACTCTATGGCTACACCTTC
TRBV4-3	-	TRBJ1-6	-	CASSQDRAGQSRGSPLHF	TGCGCCAGCAGCCAAGATAGGGCAGGGCAATCAAGGGGCTCACCCCTCCACTTT
TRBV7-8	TRBD2	TRBJ2-2	-	CASSQRETNTGELFF	TGTGCCAGCAGCCAGCGGGAGACGAACACCGGGGAGCTGTTTTTT
TRBV9	TRBD2	TRBJ2-3	-	CASSVRTSARSTDTQYF	TGTGCCAGCAGCGTCCGTACTAGCGCAAGAAGCACAGATACGCAGTATTTT
TRBV4-1	TRBD2	TRBJ2-5	-	CASSPKDSLAVRRQETQYF	TGCGCCAGCAGCCCCAAGGACTCTCTAGCGGTCCGAAGACAAGAGACCCAGTACTTC
TRBV3-1/TRBV3-2	-	TRBJ2-1	-	CASSRTSGTAYNEQFF	TGTGCCAGCAGCCGTACCTCCGGGACGGCATACAATGAGCAGTTCTTC
TRBV27	TRBD1	TRBJ2-6	-	CASSPRTGIFSGANVLTF	TGTGCCAGCAGTCCACGGACAGGGATCTTCTCTGGGGCCAACGTCCTGACTTTC
TRBV7-9	TRBD1	TRBJ1-1	-	CASSLVEGAGSDTEAFF	TGTGCCAGCAGCTTAGTGGAGGGGGCGGGAAGCGACACTGAAGCTTTCTTT
TRBV2	TRBD2	TRBJ2-7	-	CASRSGSGGEQYF	TGTGCCAGCAGGAGCGGGAGCGGAGGCGAGCAGTACTTC
TRBV6-2/TRBV6-3	-	TRBJ2-7	few	CASSYNFFEQYF	TGTGCCAGCAGTTACAACTTCTTCGAGCAGTACTTC
TRBV7-3	TRBD2	TRBJ2-2	once	CASSLLAGEGTGELFF	TGTGCCAGCAGCTTACTAGCGGGAGAGGGGACCGGGGAGCTGTTTTTT
TRBV28	TRBD2	TRBJ2-7	few	CASSLWGMRGVSSYEQYF	TGTGCCAGCAGTTTATGGGGCATGCGGGGGGTGAGCTCCTACGAGCAGTACTTC
TRBV7-9	-	TRBJ2-7	-	CASSLARLAYEQYF	TGTGCCAGCAGCTTAGCGCGGCTTGCCTACGAGCAGTACTTC
TRBV7-9	TRBD1	TRBJ2-7	-	CASARQGTPFYEQYF	TGTGCCAGCGCCCGACAGGGAACTCCTTTCTACGAGCAGTACTTC
TRBV7-9	TRBD2	TRBJ2-3	-	CASSLFRLAKADTQYF	TGTGCCAGCAGCTTATTCCGACTAGCGAAGGCAGATACGCAGTATTTT
TRBV6-5	-	TRBJ2-3	-	CASTQPNTDTQYF	TGTGCCAGCACACAGCCAAACACAGATACGCAGTATTTT
TRBV18	-	TRBJ1-2	many	CACGGLYGYTF	TGTGCCTGCGGGGGCTTATATGGCTACACCTTC
TRBV5-1	TRBD1	TRBJ2-5	-	CASSLNTGGGETQYF	TGCGCCAGCAGCTTGAACACAGGGGGCGGGGAGACCCAGTACTTC
TRBV29-1	TRBD1	TRBJ1-2	few	CSVVGGAGYGYTF	TGCAGCGTTGTAGGGGGCGCCGGCTATGGCTACACCTTC
TRBV11-2	-	TRBJ2-6	-	CASTSAGANVLTF	TGTGCCAGCACCTCGGCCGGGGCCAACGTCCTGACTTTC
TRBV10-3	TRBD2	TRBJ2-1	-	CAISGMAGGARDEQFF	TGTGCCATCAGTGGTATGGCGGGAGGGGCAAGGGATGAGCAGTTCTTC
TRBV12-3/TRBV12-4	-	TRBJ2-4	-	CASSPSLNIQYF	TGTGCCAGCAGCCCAAGCTTAAACATTCAGTACTTC
TRBV6-5	-	TRBJ2-3	-	CASKWRRQTTDTQYF	TGTGCCAGCAAATGGAGACGTCAGACCACAGATACGCAGTATTTT
TRBV10-3	-	TRBJ2-5	many	CAISERAFQETQYF	TGTGCCATCAGTGAGAGAGCTTTCCAAGAGACCCAGTACTTC
TRBV28	-	TRBJ2-5	-	CASNRQLQETQYF	TGTGCCAGCAACCGACAGCTCCAAGAGACCCAGTACTTC
TRBV2	-	TRBJ2-2	-	CASSEISHTGELFF	TGTGCCAGCAGTGAGATCAGTCACACCGGGGAGCTGTTTTTT
TRBV28	-	TRBJ2-7	once	CASSWEGVPYEQYF	TGTGCCAGCTCGTGGGAGGGGGTCCCCTACGAGCAGTACTTC
TRBV7-2	-	TRBJ1-5	-	CASSLVIGTSQPQHF	TGTGCCAGCAGCTTAGTTATAGGGACAAGTCAGCCCCAGCATTTT
TRBV4-3	-	TRBJ2-2	-	CASSQDPSRGSSTGELFF	TGCGCCAGCAGCCAAGATCCCAGCAGGGGATCGTCCACCGGGGAGCTGTTTTTT
TRBV6-6	TRBD1	TRBJ2-7	-	CASSTTGGPEQYF	TGTGCCAGCAGTACTACAGGGGGTCCAGAGCAGTACTTC
TRBV28	-	TRBJ1-1	-	CASSLMLSVAGSEAFF	TGTGCCAGCAGTTTGATGCTCTCAGTTGCGGGCTCTGAAGCTTTCTTT
TRBV7-3	TRBD2	TRBJ2-1	-	CASSPAGVGRASEQFF	TGTGCCAGCAGCCCGGCGGGGGTCGGGAGGGCCTCTGAGCAGTTCTTC
TRBV9	TRBD2	TRBJ2-1	-	CASSAVAGASNEQFF	TGTGCCAGCAGCGCCGTAGCGGGAGCAAGCAATGAGCAGTTCTTC
TRBV9	TRBD2	TRBJ2-1	-	CASSADSGRASNEQFF	TGTGCCAGCAGCGCCGATAGCGGGAGGGCCTCGAATGAGCAGTTCTTC
TRBV28	-	TRBJ2-7	-	CASSLDHSRYEQYF	TGTGCCAGCAGTTTAGACCACAGCCGATACGAGCAGTACTTC
TRBV20-1	-	TRBJ2-1	-	CSAGNEQFF	TGCAGTGCTGGTAATGAGCAGTTCTTC
TRBV27	-	TRBJ2-3	-	CASSPGVDTQYF	TGTGCCAGCAGTCCAGGGGTGGATACGCAGTATTTT
TRBV27	-	TRBJ2-7	-	CASSLTKNSYEQYF	TGTGCCAGCAGTTTAACGAAGAACTCCTACGAGCAGTACTTC
TRBV9	TRBD1	TRBJ1-1	-	CASGQGYTEAFF	TGTGCCAGCGGACAGGGATACACTGAAGCTTTCTTT
TRBV27	-	TRBJ2-7	-	CASSFLGSYEQYF	TGTGCCAGCAGTTTTTTAGGTTCCTACGAGCAGTACTTC
TRBV28	TRBD1	TRBJ1-5	-	CASSLTGNNQPQHF	TGTGCCAGCAGTTTGACAGGGAACAATCAGCCCCAGCATTTT
TRBV18	-	TRBJ1-1	-	CASSPWDGSDPEAFF	TGTGCCAGCTCACCCTGGGACGGATCGGATCCTGAAGCTTTCTTT
TRBV7-3	-	TRBJ2-2	-	CASSTGSAGTGELFF	TGTGCCAGCAGCACTGGGTCCGCGGGCACCGGGGAGCTGTTTTTT
TRBV7-9	-	TRBJ1-1	-	CASSLVAEAFF	TGTGCCAGCAGCCTAGTGGCTGAAGCTTTCTTT
TRBV5-1	-	TRBJ2-7	-	CASSSKDQGPEQYF	TGCGCCAGCAGCTCAAAAGATCAGGGTCCCGAGCAGTACTTC
TRBV28	-	TRBJ1-6	-	CASTRDYSYNSPLHF	TGTGCCAGCACCCGGGACTACTCCTATAATTCACCCCTCCACTTT
TRBV7-2	-	TRBJ2-5	-	CASSSGAPGTQYF	TGTGCCAGCAGCTCGGGGGCTCCCGGGACCCAGTACTTC
TRBV3-1/TRBV3-2	-	TRBJ2-5	-	CASSQDMGQETQYF	TGTGCCAGCAGCCAAGATATGGGGCAAGAGACCCAGTACTTC
TRBV4-3	TRBD1	TRBJ2-5	-	CASSQGTGGETQYF	TGCGCCAGCAGCCAAGGGACAGGGGGTGAGACCCAGTACTTC
TRBV4-3	TRBD1	TRBJ2-7	-	CASSHSIRDRGNEQYF	TGCGCCAGCAGCCACAGTATCCGGGACAGGGGGAACGAGCAGTACTTC
TRBV7-2	-	TRBJ1-5	-	CASSLGQFNQPQHF	TGTGCCAGCAGCTTAGGACAGTTCAATCAGCCCCAGCATTTT